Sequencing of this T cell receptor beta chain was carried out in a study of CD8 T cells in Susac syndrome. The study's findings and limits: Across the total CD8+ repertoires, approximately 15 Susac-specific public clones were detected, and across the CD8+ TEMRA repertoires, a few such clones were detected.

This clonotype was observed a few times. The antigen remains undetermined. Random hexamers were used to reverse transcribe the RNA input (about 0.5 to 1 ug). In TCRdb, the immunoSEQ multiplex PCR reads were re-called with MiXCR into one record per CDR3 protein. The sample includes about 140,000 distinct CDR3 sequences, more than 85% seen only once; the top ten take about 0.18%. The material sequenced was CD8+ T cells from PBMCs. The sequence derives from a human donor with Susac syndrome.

The CDR3 sequence: CSVRGNEQFF. The CDR3 coding sequence is TGCAGCGTTCGGGGCAATGAGCAGTTCTTC. The chain has TRBV29-1 and TRBJ2-1; TRBD2 is a possible D gene (5 bases). CDR1 SQVTM and CDR2 ANQGSEA come from the germline V gene. Between the trimmed V and J ends, which lost 5 bases and 6 bases, there was a span of 5 bases. This CDR3 contains 10 residues.